One T cell receptor beta chain is described in this entry. The data were produced by immunoSEQ multiplex PCR, yet TCRdb's version contains in-frame clones alone and is incomplete. The sample yields 250,000 to 300,000 clones, roughly 82% seen once. The source of the sample is a study of control samples from healthy donors and cancer patients. This CDR3 is 12 amino acids long. Trimming pared 1 base from V and 2 bases from J, leaving 1 base between. CDR1 and CDR2 from the germline V gene are SEHNR and FQNEAQ (reference sequence). The sequence was collected from an older woman with lung cancer. The sequencing sample was made of PBMCs. V and J are TRBV7-9 and TRBJ2-3; D ambiguous. The CDR3 DNA reads TGTGCCAGCAGCTTAGACACAGATACGCAGTATTTT. Translated: CASSLDTDTQYF.